These 13 T cell receptor beta chains share one sample of origin, sequenced in a study of shared clonotypes between healthy human individuals (dated by TCRdb to about 2020). Library preparation employed the immunoSEQ multiplex PCR assay. In TCRdb, the immuneACCESS table is reduced to in-frame sequences with V and J assigned. These tables do not hold every clone; where another copy was compared, an unresolved V gene accounts for under half, and the others remain unexplained. This sample gives more than 1.2 million clones in total; approximately 98.5% of them show up just once. The top ten constitute roughly 0.36% of the sample. The source material was naive CD4+ T cells sorted from blood. The sample's cell subset or site label, in plain terms: CD45RA+ positively selected. These receptors were collected from a man between 25 and 39 years old in good health.

The chain links TRBV5-8 to TRBJ1-2; 8 bases align to TRBD1. J lost 7 bases, V lost 4 bases, and 9 bases had no gene match. The germline CDR1 and CDR2 sequences are SGHTS and YDEGEE. This CDR3 region has 14 residues. This CDR3 is CASSHRQGSFGYTF. The CDR3 nucleotides are TGTGCCAGCAGCCACCGACAGGGGAGCTTTGGCTACACCTTC.

The V call is TRBV5-1, the J call TRBJ2-1; 14 bases are a match to TRBD2. Trimming took 3 bases from V and 4 from J; bases not matched to a gene: 6. Germline V CDR1 and CDR2: SGHRS, YFSETQ. The CDR3 runs 17 residues. The CDR3, as DNA: TGCGCCAGCAGCTCGGGACTAGCGGGAGTAGTTTACAATGAGCAGTTCTTC. Amino acid sequence: CASSSGLAGVVYNEQFF.

This chain connects TRBV5-6 to TRBJ2-5; possible D gene TRBD1, 6 bases. The germline V gene encodes CDR1 SGHDT and CDR2 YYEEEE. Deletions cut 4 bases from V and 4 bases from J, with 14 bases between. There are 14 residues in the CDR3. The CDR3 nucleotides are TGTGCCAGCAGCCGGGACGCAGGGGTAGAGACCCAGTACTTC. It encodes CASSRDAGVETQYF.

The CDR3 DNA follows: TGCGCCAGCAGTAGGGGGACGACAGGGGTCACTGAAGCTTTCTTT. Its protein is CASSRGTTGVTEAFF. This rearrangement joins TRBV10-1 to TRBJ1-1; 8 nucleotides match TRBD1. The CDR3 contains 15 residues. The V segment lost 5 bases and the J segment 4 bases; nucleotides outside the gene matches: 9. The germline V gene encodes CDR1 WNHNN and CDR2 SYGVQD (reference sequence).

This chain uses TRBV2 with TRBJ2-5, with 9 bases matching TRBD1. Trimming removed 10 bases from V and 5 bases from J; junction bases left unmatched: 14. The CDR3 length is 15 residues. From germline, CDR1 is SNHLY and CDR2 FYNNEI. CDR3 loop: CATDSGTGIGETQYF. The CDR3 nucleotides are TGTGCCACAGATTCCGGGACAGGGATCGGCGAGACCCAGTACTTC.

V and J are TRBV7-2 and TRBJ2-1; D ambiguous. The CDR3 runs to 12 residues. Germline V gene lookup returns CDR1 SGHTA and CDR2 FQGNSA. Trimming pared 1 base from V and 15 bases from J, leaving 13 bases between. In nucleotides, the CDR3 is TGTGCCAGCAGCTTAGGCGCAGGCCCCCGGTTCTTC. Translating it yields CASSLGAGPRFF. Together with reference TRBV7-2 and TRBJ2-1, the CDR3 gives the full variable domain: GAGVSQSPSNKVTEKGKDVELRCDPISGHTALYWYRQSLGQGLEFLIYFQGNSAPDKSGLPSDRFSAERTGGSVSTLTIQRTQQEDSAVYLCASSLGAGPRFFGPGTRLTVL.

This chain links TRBV23-1 with TRBJ2-5; D perhaps matches TRBD1 (6 bases). TRBV23-1 is an open reading frame whose function is uncertain. The CDR3 spans 17 residues. The V end lost 0 bases, the J end lost 2 bases, and 16 bases lay between the germline ends. CDR3: CASSQSYRRQAQETQYF. For the CDR3, the DNA is TGCGCCAGCAGTCAATCCTATAGGCGACAGGCACAAGAGACCCAGTACTTC.

The chain joins TRBV2 to TRBJ1-3; D uncertain. V was pared by 6 bases and J by 2 bases, with 5 bases between. The CDR3 length is 12 residues. Germline-derived CDR1 and CDR2 are SNHLY and FYNNEI. The CDR3 DNA follows: TGTGCCAGCAGGCTAACTGGAAACACCATATATTTT. Translating gives CASRLTGNTIYF.

This chain joins TRBV9 and TRBJ2-7; 7 bases are a match to TRBD2. This CDR3 comprises 14 residues. CDR1 and CDR2 from the germline V gene are SGDLS and YYNGEE. The trim removed 0 bases at V and 6 bases at J, leaving 6 bases unmatched. CDR3 bases: TGTGCCAGCAGCGTAGGGGAAGCGGGAAGCGAGCAGTACTTC. As protein: CASSVGEAGSEQYF.

This chain uses TRBV6-1 with TRBJ2-3; a possible D gene is TRBD2 (5 bases). The CDR3 is 15 residues long. The V gene lost 5 bases and the J gene lost 2 bases, with 14 bases spanning the gap. Germline values: CDR1 MNHNS, CDR2 SASEGT. This CDR3 is CASSLMDFFTDTQYF. In DNA form, the CDR3 reads TGTGCCAGCAGTCTCATGGACTTTTTCACAGATACGCAGTATTTT.

The chain couples TRBV7-9 to TRBJ1-2; TRBD1 might be the D (5 bases). Germline V gene lookup returns CDR1 SEHNR and CDR2 FQNEAQ (reference sequence). This CDR3 is 12 amino acids long. Between the trimmed V and J ends, which lost 2 bases and 6 bases, there was a span of 7 bases. The CDR3 DNA reads TGTGCCAGCAGCTTAAGGGGAGATGGCTACACCTTC. It encodes CASSLRGDGYTF.

The genes are TRBV27 and TRBJ1-2, with 9 bases fitting TRBD1. The CDR3 is 14 residues long. Germline V lookup: CDR1 MNHEY, CDR2 SMNVEV (reference sequence). V gave up 6 bases and J gave up 2 bases; unmatched junction bases: 4. CDR3 sequence: CASSRTGENYGYTF. CDR3 nucleotide sequence: TGTGCCAGCAGCCGGACAGGGGAGAACTATGGCTACACCTTC.

The chain carries TRBV19 and TRBJ2-2; no definite D call. Trimming left V 0 bases short and J 7 bases short, with 15 bases between. Germline assignment: CDR1 LNHDA and CDR2 SQIVND (reference sequence). This CDR3 region has 16 residues. The CDR3 reads CASSIDRAFGGGELFF. In nucleotides, the CDR3 is TGTGCCAGTAGTATAGATCGGGCCTTCGGTGGCGGGGAGCTGTTTTTT. The variable domain in full, with the rest retrieved from reference TRBV19 and TRBJ2-2, is DGGITQSPKYLFRKEGQNVTLSCEQNLNHDAMYWYRQDPGQGLRLIYYSQIVNDFQKGDIAEGYSVSREKKESFPLTVTSAQKNPTAFYLCASSIDRAFGGGELFFGEGSRLTVL.